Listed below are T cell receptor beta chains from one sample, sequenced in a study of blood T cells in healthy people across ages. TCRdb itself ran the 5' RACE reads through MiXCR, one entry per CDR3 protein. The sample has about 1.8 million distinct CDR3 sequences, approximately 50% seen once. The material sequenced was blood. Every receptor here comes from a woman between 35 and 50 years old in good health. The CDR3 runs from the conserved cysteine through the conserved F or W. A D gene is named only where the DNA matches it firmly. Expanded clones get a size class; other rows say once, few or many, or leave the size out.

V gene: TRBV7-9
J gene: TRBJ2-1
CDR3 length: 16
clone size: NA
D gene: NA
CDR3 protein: CASSLMGQGSHNEQFF
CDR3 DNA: TGTGCCAGCAGCTTAATGGGGCAGGGATCCCACAATGAGCAGTTCTTC

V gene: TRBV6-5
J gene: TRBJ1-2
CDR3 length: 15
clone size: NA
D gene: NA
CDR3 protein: CASRWTRDSNYGYTF
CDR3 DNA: TGTGCCAGCAGATGGACCAGGGATTCTAACTATGGCTACACCTTC

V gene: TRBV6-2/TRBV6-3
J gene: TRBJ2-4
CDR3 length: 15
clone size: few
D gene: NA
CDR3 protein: CASSYDRVAKNIQYF
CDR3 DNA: TGTGCCAGCAGTTACGACAGAGTAGCCAAAAACATTCAGTACTTC

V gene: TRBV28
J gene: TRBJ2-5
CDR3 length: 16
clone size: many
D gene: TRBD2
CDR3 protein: CASSLLAGGPRETQYF
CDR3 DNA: TGTGCCAGCAGTTTACTAGCGGGGGGGCCCCGAGAGACCCAGTACTTC

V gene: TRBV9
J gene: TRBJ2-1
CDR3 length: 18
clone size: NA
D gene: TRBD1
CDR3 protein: CASSVGPGQASSYNEQFF
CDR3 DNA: TGTGCCAGCAGCGTTGGCCCGGGACAGGCCTCATCCTACAATGAGCAGTTCTTC

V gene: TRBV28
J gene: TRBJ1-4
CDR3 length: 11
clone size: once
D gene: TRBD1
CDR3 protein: CASSFRGELFF
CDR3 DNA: TGTGCCAGCAGTTTCAGGGGGGAACTGTTTTTT

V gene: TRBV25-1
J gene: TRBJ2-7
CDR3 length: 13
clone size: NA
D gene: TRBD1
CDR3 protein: CASQDRLVDEQYF
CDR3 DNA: TGTGCCAGCCAGGACAGGTTAGTGGACGAGCAGTACTTC

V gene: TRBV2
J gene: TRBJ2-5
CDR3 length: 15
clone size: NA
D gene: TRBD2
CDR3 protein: CASTRTSGAGETQYF
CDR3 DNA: TGTGCCAGCACTAGGACTAGCGGGGCAGGGGAGACCCAGTACTTC

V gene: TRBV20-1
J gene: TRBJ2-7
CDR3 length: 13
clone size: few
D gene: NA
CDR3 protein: CSARERVSYEQYF
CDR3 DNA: TGCAGTGCAAGAGAGAGGGTATCCTACGAGCAGTACTTC

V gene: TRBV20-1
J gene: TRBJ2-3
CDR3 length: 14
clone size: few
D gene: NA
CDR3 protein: CSASPLARGDTQYF
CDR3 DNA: TGCAGTGCTAGTCCTCTAGCCCGTGGAGATACGCAGTATTTT

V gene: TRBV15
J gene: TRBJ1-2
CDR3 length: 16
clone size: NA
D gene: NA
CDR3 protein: CATSRDARGETHGYTF
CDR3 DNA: TGTGCCACCAGCAGAGACGCTCGGGGGGAGACCCATGGCTACACCTTC

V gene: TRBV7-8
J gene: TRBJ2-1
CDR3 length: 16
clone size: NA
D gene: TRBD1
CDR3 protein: CASSFWGQESYNEQFF
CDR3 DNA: TGTGCCAGCAGCTTTTGGGGACAGGAGTCCTACAATGAGCAGTTCTTC

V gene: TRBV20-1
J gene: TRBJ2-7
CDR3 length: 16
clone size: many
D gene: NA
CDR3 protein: CSARDGDRTSSYEQYF
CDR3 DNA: TGCAGTGCTAGAGATGGGGACAGGACTAGCTCCTACGAGCAGTACTTC

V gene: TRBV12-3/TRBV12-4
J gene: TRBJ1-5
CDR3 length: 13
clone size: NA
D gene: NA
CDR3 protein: CASREGVGQPQHF
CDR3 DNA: TGTGCCAGCAGGGAGGGGGTTGGGCAGCCCCAGCATTTT

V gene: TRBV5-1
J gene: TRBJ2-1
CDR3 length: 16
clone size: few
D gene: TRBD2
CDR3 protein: CASRGSGGQQYNEQFF
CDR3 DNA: TGCGCCAGCAGGGGGAGCGGGGGGCAGCAATACAATGAGCAGTTCTTC

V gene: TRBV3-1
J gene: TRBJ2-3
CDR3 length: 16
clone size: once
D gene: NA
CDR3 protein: CASSQGLSSSTDTQYF
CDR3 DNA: TGTGCCAGCAGCCAGGGTCTATCCTCTAGCACAGATACGCAGTATTTT

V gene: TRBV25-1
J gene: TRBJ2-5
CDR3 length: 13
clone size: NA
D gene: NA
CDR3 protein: CASSGDGVETQYF
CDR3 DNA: TGTGCCAGCAGTGGAGATGGGGTAGAGACCCAGTACTTC

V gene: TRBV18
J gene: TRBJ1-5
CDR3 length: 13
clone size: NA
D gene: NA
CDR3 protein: CASGISANQPQHF
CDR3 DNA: TGTGCCAGCGGGATAAGTGCTAATCAGCCCCAGCATTTT

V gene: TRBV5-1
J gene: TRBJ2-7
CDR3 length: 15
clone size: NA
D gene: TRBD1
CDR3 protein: CASSWDGQVNYEQYF
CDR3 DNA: TGCGCCAGCAGCTGGGATGGACAGGTTAACTACGAGCAGTACTTC

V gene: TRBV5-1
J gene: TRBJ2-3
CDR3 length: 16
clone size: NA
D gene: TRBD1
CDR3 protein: CASSYGTGRGTDTQYF
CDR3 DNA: TGCGCCAGCAGCTACGGGACAGGAAGAGGCACAGATACGCAGTATTTT

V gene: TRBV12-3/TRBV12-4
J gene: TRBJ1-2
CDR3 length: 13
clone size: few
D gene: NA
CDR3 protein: CATGRGLFGGYTF
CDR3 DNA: TGTGCCACCGGGAGAGGTCTGTTTGGCGGCTACACCTTC

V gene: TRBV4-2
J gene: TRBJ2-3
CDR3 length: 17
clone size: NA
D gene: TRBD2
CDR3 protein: CASSQTSGTLVEGYAYF
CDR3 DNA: TGTGCCAGCAGCCAGACTAGCGGGACCCTGGTCGAGGGATACGCGTATTTT

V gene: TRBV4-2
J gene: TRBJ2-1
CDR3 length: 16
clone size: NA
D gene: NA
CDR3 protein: CASSQGIGSSYNEQFF
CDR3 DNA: TGTGCCAGCAGCCAGGGCATAGGGAGCTCCTACAATGAGCAGTTCTTC

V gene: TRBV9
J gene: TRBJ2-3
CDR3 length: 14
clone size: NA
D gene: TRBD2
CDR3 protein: CASKPGTSGGPQYF
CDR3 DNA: TGTGCCAGCAAACCCGGGACTAGCGGGGGACCGCAGTATTTT

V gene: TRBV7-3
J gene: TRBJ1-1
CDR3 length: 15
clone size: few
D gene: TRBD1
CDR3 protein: CASSSGQGMNTEAFF
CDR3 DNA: TGTGCCAGCAGCTCGGGACAGGGGATGAACACTGAAGCTTTCTTT

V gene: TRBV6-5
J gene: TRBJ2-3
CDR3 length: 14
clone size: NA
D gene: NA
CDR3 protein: CASSSGQISKFPYF
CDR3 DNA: TGTGCCAGCAGTTCAGGACAGATTTCGAAATTTCCGTATTTT

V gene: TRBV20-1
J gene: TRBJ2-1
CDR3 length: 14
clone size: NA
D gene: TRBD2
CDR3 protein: CSARDSGGRHEQFF
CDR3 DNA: TGCAGTGCTAGAGATAGCGGGGGACGTCATGAGCAGTTCTTC

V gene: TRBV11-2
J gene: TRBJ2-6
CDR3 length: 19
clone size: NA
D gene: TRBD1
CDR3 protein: CASRGIGGQVNSGANVLTF
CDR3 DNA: TGTGCCAGCCGTGGGATAGGGGGACAGGTCAACTCTGGGGCCAACGTCCTGACTTTC

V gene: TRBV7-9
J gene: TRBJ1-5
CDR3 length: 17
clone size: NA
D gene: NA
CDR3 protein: CASSLDGSLGGNQPQHF
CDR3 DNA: TGTGCCAGCAGCTTAGATGGATCTCTCGGAGGCAATCAGCCCCAGCATTTT

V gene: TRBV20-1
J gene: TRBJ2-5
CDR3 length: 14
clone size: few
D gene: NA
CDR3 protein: CSALSGDPQETQYF
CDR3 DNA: TGCAGTGCCTTGTCAGGGGACCCTCAAGAGACCCAGTACTTC

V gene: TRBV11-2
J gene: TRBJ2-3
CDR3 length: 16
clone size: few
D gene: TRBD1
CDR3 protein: CASSLARTGRTDTQYF
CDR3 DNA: TGTGCCAGCAGCTTAGCGCGGACAGGGAGGACAGATACGCAGTATTTT

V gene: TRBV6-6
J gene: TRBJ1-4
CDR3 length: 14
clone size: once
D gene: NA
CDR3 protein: CASRTGGANEKLFF
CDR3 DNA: TGTGCCAGCAGGACAGGAGGGGCTAATGAAAAACTGTTTTTT

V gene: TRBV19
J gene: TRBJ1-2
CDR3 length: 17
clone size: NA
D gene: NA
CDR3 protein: CASTHLATGGTVGGYTF
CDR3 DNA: TGTGCCAGTACCCATCTGGCCACCGGGGGCACAGTCGGAGGCTACACCTTC

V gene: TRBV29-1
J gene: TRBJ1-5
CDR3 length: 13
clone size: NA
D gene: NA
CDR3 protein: CSVVPGGNQPQHF
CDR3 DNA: TGCAGCGTTGTCCCTGGAGGCAATCAGCCCCAGCATTTT

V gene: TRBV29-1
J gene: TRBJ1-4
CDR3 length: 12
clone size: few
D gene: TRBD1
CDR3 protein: CSVLTGTEKLFF
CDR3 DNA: TGCAGCGTTTTGACAGGGACTGAAAAACTGTTTTTT

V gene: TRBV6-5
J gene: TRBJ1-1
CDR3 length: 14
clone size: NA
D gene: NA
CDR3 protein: CASSRQTARTEAFF
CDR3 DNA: TGTGCCAGCAGTCGCCAGACCGCGCGTACTGAAGCTTTCTTT

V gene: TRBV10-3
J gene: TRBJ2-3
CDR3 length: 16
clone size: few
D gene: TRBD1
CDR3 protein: CAISAFGTGATDTQYF
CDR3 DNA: TGTGCCATCAGTGCGTTCGGTACAGGGGCCACAGATACGCAGTATTTT

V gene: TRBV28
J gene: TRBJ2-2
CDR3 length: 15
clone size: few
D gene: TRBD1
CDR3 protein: CASSSTGVYTGELFF
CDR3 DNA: TGTGCCAGCAGTTCTACAGGGGTGTACACCGGGGAGCTGTTTTTT

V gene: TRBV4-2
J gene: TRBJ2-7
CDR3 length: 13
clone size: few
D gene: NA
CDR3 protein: CASSQVGGLEQYF
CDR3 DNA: TGTGCCAGCAGCCAAGTGGGGGGGCTCGAGCAGTACTTC

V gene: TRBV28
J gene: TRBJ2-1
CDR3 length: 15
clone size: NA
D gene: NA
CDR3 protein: CASSEGGREDNEQFF
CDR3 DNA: TGTGCCAGCAGTGAGGGAGGACGGGAAGACAATGAGCAGTTCTTC

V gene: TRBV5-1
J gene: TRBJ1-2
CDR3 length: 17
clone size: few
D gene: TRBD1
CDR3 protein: CASSQQGPTGSGYGYTF
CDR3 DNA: TGCGCCAGCAGCCAGCAGGGGCCGACAGGGAGCGGCTATGGCTACACCTTC

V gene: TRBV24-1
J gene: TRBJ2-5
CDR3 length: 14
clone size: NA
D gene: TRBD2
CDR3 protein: CATTSGLGQETQYF
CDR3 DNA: TGTGCCACCACCTCGGGACTAGGACAAGAGACCCAGTACTTC

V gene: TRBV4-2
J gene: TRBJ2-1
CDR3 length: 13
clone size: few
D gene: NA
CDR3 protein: CASSHGTNNEQFF
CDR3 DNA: TGTGCCAGCAGCCATGGGACAAACAATGAGCAGTTCTTC

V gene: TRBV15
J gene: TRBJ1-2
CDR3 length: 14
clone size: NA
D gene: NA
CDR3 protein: CATSTPPGRRGYTF
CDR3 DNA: TGTGCCACCAGCACCCCTCCGGGACGACGGGGCTACACCTTC

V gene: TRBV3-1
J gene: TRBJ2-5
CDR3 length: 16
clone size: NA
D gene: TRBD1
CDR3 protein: CASSQWDSGYQETQYF
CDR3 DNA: TGTGCCAGCAGCCAGTGGGACAGCGGTTATCAGGAGACCCAGTACTTC

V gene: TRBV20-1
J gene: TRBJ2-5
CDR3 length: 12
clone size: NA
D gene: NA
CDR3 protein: CSAREGPLQQYF
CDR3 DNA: TGCAGTGCGCGAGAGGGGCCTCTCCAGCAGTACTTC

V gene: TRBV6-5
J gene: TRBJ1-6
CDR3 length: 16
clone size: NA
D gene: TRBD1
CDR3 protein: CASSYPRQGAFSPLHF
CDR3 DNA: TGTGCCAGCAGTTACCCCAGGCAGGGGGCTTTTTCACCCCTCCACTTT

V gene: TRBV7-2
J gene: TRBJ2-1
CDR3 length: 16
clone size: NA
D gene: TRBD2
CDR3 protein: CASSLGGRLAGGEQFF
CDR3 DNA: TGTGCCAGCAGCTTAGGTGGGCGACTAGCGGGGGGGGAGCAGTTCTTC

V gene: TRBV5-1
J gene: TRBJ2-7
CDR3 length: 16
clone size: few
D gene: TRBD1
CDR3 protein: CASSLITGTGSYEQYF
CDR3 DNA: TGCGCCAGCAGCTTGATAACCGGGACAGGCTCCTACGAGCAGTACTTC

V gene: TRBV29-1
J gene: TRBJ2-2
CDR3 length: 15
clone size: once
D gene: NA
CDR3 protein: CSIRRRGGSTGELFF
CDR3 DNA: TGCAGCATCAGAAGGCGCGGGGGCTCTACCGGGGAGCTGTTTTTT

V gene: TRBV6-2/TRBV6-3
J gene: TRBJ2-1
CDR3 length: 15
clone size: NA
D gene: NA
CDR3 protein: CASRPLLSGDNEQFF
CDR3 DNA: TGTGCCAGCAGGCCCCTCTTGTCAGGGGACAATGAGCAGTTCTTC

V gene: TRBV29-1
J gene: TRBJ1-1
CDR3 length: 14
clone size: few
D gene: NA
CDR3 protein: CSVRTGTSNTEAFF
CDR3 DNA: TGCAGCGTACGAACAGGGACCTCGAACACTGAAGCTTTCTTT

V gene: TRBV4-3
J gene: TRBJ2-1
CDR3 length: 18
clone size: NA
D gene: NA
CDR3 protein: CASSHHFRQSPSYNEQFF
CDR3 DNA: TGCGCCAGCAGCCACCACTTCCGACAGTCTCCCTCCTACAATGAGCAGTTCTTC